The T cell receptor beta chain described here comes from a study of blood T cell repertoires in COVID-19. Study as a whole: Sites across the United States, Italy and Spain contributed samples from acute and convalescent COVID-19. The analysed material was cDNA or gDNA that came from T cells, B-cell-depleted T cells, or PBMCs.

V was pared by 5 bases and J by 2 bases, with 12 bases between. Germline lookup yields CDR1 LGHDT and CDR2 YNNKEL (reference sequence). The CDR3 sequence is 14 residues long. In this sample, this clone turned up once. As processed by the authors: Estimation of nucleated cell counts was performed using reference gene primer amplification. Clones were read by immunoSEQ multiplex PCR, and TCRdb kept only the in-frame ones, dropping some. V and J calls and clone size are as listed in that table; D and trimming were resolved from the DNA. This sample has over 200,000 clones; roughly nine tenths occur once, and the top ten carry approximately 9.8%.

The sequenced sample consisted of peripheral blood. V is TRBV3-1 (or the pseudogene TRBV3-2) and J is TRBJ1-2; D is uncertain. The sequence was collected from a man aged 40-55 years who had recovered from COVID-19. In DNA form, the CDR3 reads TGTGCCAGCAGCGCGAAACAGATAAACTATGGCTACACCTTC. Protein sequence: CASSAKQINYGYTF.